This note documents a single T cell receptor beta chain sequence. Measured with immunoSEQ multiplex PCR; TCRdb has only the in-frame clones, and not every one. The repertoire holds under 350,000 clones, with roughly 90% as singletons. These data are taken from a study of blood T cell repertoires in COVID-19. Turning to the study itself: The analysed material was cDNA or gDNA that came from T cells, B-cell-depleted T cells, or PBMCs.

This CDR3 has 14 residues. V was trimmed by 6 bases and J by 7 bases, leaving 15 bases between them. Germline CDR1 and CDR2: SGHVS and FNYEAQ. This receptor was identified in a man between 45 and 60 years old with acute or convalescent COVID-19. This chain links TRBV7-6 with TRBJ1-4, with TRBD1 as a possible D gene (6 bases). The sample consisted of peripheral blood. This CDR3 reads CASRTRTVGEKLFF. The CDR3 DNA reads as TGTGCCAGCAGGACCCGGACAGTTGGTGAAAAACTGTTTTTT.